The sample holds one count of the clone carrying this T cell receptor beta chain. Antigen: not known. This CDR3 region has 15 residues. Germline V gene sequence: CDR1 LNHDA, CDR2 SQIVND (reference sequence). V gave up 5 bases and J gave up 1 base, with 15 bases separating them. The data are from a study of chemoradiotherapy in HPV16-positive cancers. Study-level points and caveats: Better recurrence-free survival went with HPV-responsive T-cell expansion in HPV16-positive patients.

Assay: immunoSEQ multiplex PCR; the TCRdb copy retains only in-frame clones and omits some. The sample holds about 4,900 clones, 95% to 96% seen once. The TCR was taken from a human donor with HPV-associated anogenital cancer. The genes are TRBV19 and TRBJ2-7, with D perhaps being TRBD1 or TRBD2 (5 bases each). The sample here was tumor tissue, taken from a patient who underwent chemoradiotherapy. CDR3 in amino acids: CASSAPRDGSYEQYF. CDR3 bases: TGTGCCAGTAGTGCCCCCCGGGACGGATCCTACGAGCAGTACTTC.